This paragraph covers one T cell receptor (beta chain) sequence. This sample is drawn from a study of cytomegalovirus exposure and HLA in healthy donors. PCR was performed using 60 Vbeta and 13 Jbeta primers. The protocol was immunoSEQ multiplex PCR, while the TCRdb copy is restricted to in-frame clones and leaves out a portion. Of almost 70,000 clones listed, around 66% are singletons. V lost 2 bases, J lost 1 base, and 8 bases lay in between. Germline V gene data show CDR1 as MNHNS and CDR2 as SASEGT. CDR3 length: 14 residues. This receptor was taken from a male donor in good health and CMV-seropositive. Sequencing input: PBMCs. The rearrangement links TRBV6-1 to TRBJ1-1, with D possibly matching TRBD1 (5 bases). In DNA form, the CDR3 reads TGTGCCAGCAGTGAACAGGGATGGAACACTGAAGCTTTCTTT. It codes for CASSEQGWNTEAFF.